This passage covers 32 T cell receptor beta chains from one sample sequenced in a study of OX40 agonist ivuxolimab in advanced cancers. Libraries were prepared by immunoSEQ multiplex PCR; TCRdb keeps only in-frame clonotypes and omits some of them. In the table there are around 20,000 clones, around three quarters of which are singletons. The sample in question was CD4+ or CD8+ T cells sorted from blood, obtained in a trial of the OX40 agonist ivuxolimab. Every receptor here comes from an adult with an advanced solid tumor such as melanoma, head and neck, liver or kidney cancer.

The chain joins TRBV20-1 to TRBJ1-5; D gene uncertain. The CDR3 is 11 residues long. Germline-derived CDR1 and CDR2 are DFQATT and SNEGSKA (reference sequence). Trimming removed 5 bases at V and 16 bases at J, with 18 bases between. Here the CDR3 reads CSASPPTRSHF. In DNA form, the CDR3 reads TGCAGTGCTTCCCCCCCCACAAGGTCCCATTTT.

This clone was seen just once. The chain uses TRBV29-1 and TRBJ1-4; D possibly corresponds to TRBD1 (5 bases). The V gene lost 6 bases and the J gene lost 8 bases, with 16 bases spanning the gap. Germline V CDR1 and CDR2: SQVTM, ANQGSEA. This CDR3 is 13 amino acids long. CDR3 sequence reads: CSVAGGNGEKLFF. Here the CDR3 DNA reads TGCAGCGTGGCGGGGGGAAATGGGGAAAAACTGTTTTTT.

The chain joins TRBV7-9 to TRBJ2-7, with 12 bases aligning to TRBD1. The CDR3 sequence is 15 residues long. Germline CDR1 and CDR2: SEHNR and FQNEAQ (reference sequence). Trimming at V came to 5 bases and at J to 7 bases, leaving 9 bases not matched to a gene. CDR3 nucleotides: TGTGCCAGCAGCAGGGCCGGGACAGGGGGCCGAGAGCAGTACTTC. Amino acids: CASSRAGTGGREQYF.

V is TRBV28 and J is TRBJ1-5, with D unclear. Germline CDR1 MDHEN, CDR2 SYDVKM. The CDR3 runs to 14 residues. Trimming removed 3 bases from V and 3 bases from J, with 9 bases in between. CDR3 sequence (DNA): TGTGCCAGCAGTTTGGGAAGGACCAATCAGCCCCAGCATTTT. Protein product: CASSLGRTNQPQHF. Using reference TRBV28 and TRBJ1-5 for the parts outside the CDR3, the full variable domain is DVKVTQSSRYLVKRTGEKVFLECVQDMDHENMFWYRQDPGLGLRLIYFSYDVKMKEKGDIPEGYSVSREKKERFSLILESASTNQTSMYLCASSLGRTNQPQHFGDGTRLSIL.

The chain uses TRBV11-2 and TRBJ2-7, with 10 bases fitting TRBD1. CDR1 and CDR2 (germline): SGHAT, FQNNGV. The CDR3 extends over 13 amino acids. After removal of 5 bases from V and 6 bases from J, the junction contained 4 bases not matched to a gene. CDR3 sequence: CASSPRTGGEQYF. CDR3 nucleotide sequence: TGTGCCAGCAGCCCCCGGACAGGGGGCGAGCAGTACTTC.

The chain links TRBV5-6 to TRBJ1-1; weak D call: TRBD1 (6 bases). Between the trimmed V and J ends, which lost 5 bases and 5 bases, there was a span of 16 bases. Germline V gene lookup returns CDR1 SGHDT and CDR2 YYEEEE. The CDR3 sequence is 14 residues long. The CDR3 DNA sequence: TGTGCCAGCAGTCGTGGCAGGGGAAGGACTGAAGCTTTCTTT. It specifies CASSRGRGRTEAFF.

The chain employs TRBV4-2 and TRBJ2-1; the match to TRBD2 covers 10 bases. V shed 6 bases and J 8 bases; nucleotides not matched to a gene: 10. Germline CDR1 is LGHNA and CDR2 is YNFKEQ. The CDR3 length is 15 residues. The CDR3 DNA follows: TGTGCCAGCAGGGCCACTAGCGGGGAGGCGGATGAGCAGTTCTTC. Translated: CASRATSGEADEQFF.

This clone was seen only once. The chain uses TRBV4-2 and TRBJ1-1, with D possibly TRBD1 on 5 matching bases. Per germline, CDR1 LGHNA and CDR2 YNFKEQ. This CDR3 has 15 residues. Trimming took 5 bases from V and 0 from J, leaving 13 bases between them. CDR3 residues: CASSLVGGLNTEAFF. In DNA, the CDR3 is TGTGCCAGCAGCTTGGTTGGGGGGTTGAACACTGAAGCTTTCTTT.

This chain connects TRBV11-2 to TRBJ1-3; D unclear. The CDR3 loop spans 12 amino acids. The V and J ends lost 5 bases and 3 bases respectively, with 5 bases between them. Per the germline V gene, CDR1 is SGHAT and CDR2 is FQNNGV. DNA for the CDR3: TGTGCCAGCAGCCTGGTTGGAAACACCATATATTTT. It specifies CASSLVGNTIYF.

In this sample, this clone turned up a few times. The junction does not match germline at one end; this may be a read error. This chain links TRBV5-8 with TRBJ2-7, with a possible D match to TRBD1 (6 bases). Germline V lookup: CDR1 SGHTS, CDR2 YDEGEE. The CDR3 covers 15 residues. The CDR3 DNA sequence: TGCGCCAGCAGCCAAGAAGCAGGGGACCGTTACGAGCAGTACTTC. This translates into CASSQEAGDRYEQYF.

The chain has TRBV28 and TRBJ2-1; D is perhaps TRBD1 or TRBD2 (5 bases each). The V and J ends lost 1 base and 6 bases respectively, with 16 bases between them. In germline, CDR1 is MDHEN, CDR2 SYDVKM. There are 16 residues in the CDR3. The CDR3: CASSLSTGWGPNEQFF. The CDR3, as DNA: TGTGCCAGCAGTTTATCCACGGGATGGGGCCCCAATGAGCAGTTCTTC.

This clone was picked up one time. The chain is built from TRBV7-3 and TRBJ1-1; D is perhaps TRBD1 (5 bases). The CDR3 is 15 residues long. Germline assignment: CDR1 SGHTA and CDR2 FQGTGA. V was cut by 3 bases and J by 7 bases, with 18 bases left in between. CDR3 DNA sequence: TGTGCCAGCAGCTTTGGGGGTAGCGACGGGGATGAAGCTTTCTTT. Translating it yields CASSFGGSDGDEAFF.

This clone came up a few times. This chain links TRBV4-2 with TRBJ2-3, with 7 bases matching TRBD2. The CDR3 has 14 residues. CDR1 is LGHNA and CDR2 is YNFKEQ in the germline V gene. J was trimmed by 6 bases and V by 8 bases; bases with no gene match: 11. CDR3: CASRGDGDLDTQYF. For the CDR3, the DNA is TGTGCCAGCCGGGGGGACGGGGATTTGGATACGCAGTATTTT.

This chain joins TRBV19 and TRBJ2-3; possibly TRBD1 or TRBD2 for D (5 bases each). The CDR3 totals 15 residues. Germline V CDR1 and CDR2: LNHDA, SQIVND (reference sequence). The V end was cut by 9 bases, the J end by 2 bases, with 18 bases between. The CDR3 spells CASKGPPESTDTQYF. In nucleotides, the CDR3 is TGTGCCAGCAAGGGACCGCCGGAATCCACAGATACGCAGTATTTT.

This chain joins TRBV19 and TRBJ1-5; D might be TRBD1 (6 bases). V was pared by 5 bases and J by 4 bases, with 18 bases between. In germline, CDR1 is LNHDA, CDR2 SQIVND (reference sequence). The CDR3 consists of 16 residues. CDR3 residues: CASSSRQGRSNQPQHF. The CDR3 region has the DNA TGTGCCAGTAGTTCCCGCCAGGGGAGGAGTAATCAGCCCCAGCATTTT.

This clone was seen a single time. J is TRBJ2-3 and V is TRBV7-2; 7 nucleotides line up with TRBD1. The length of the CDR3 is 14 residues. In germline, CDR1 is SGHTA, CDR2 FQGNSA. V trimming: 7 bases; J trimming: 5 bases; junction bases outside the gene matches: 9. The CDR3 protein is CASNNRGLGDTQYF. CDR3 coding DNA: TGTGCCAGCAATAACAGGGGCCTCGGAGATACGCAGTATTTT.

V usage is TRBV7-5 and J usage is TRBJ2-1; the D call TRBD2 from the table was never checked on the DNA. TRBV7-5 is a known pseudogene. This CDR3 has 15 residues. CDR3 region: CASRATSGEADEQFF. CDR3 bases: TGTGCCAGCAGGGCCACTAGCGGGGAGGCGGATGAGCAGTTCTTC.

This clone was observed a handful of times. This rearrangement joins TRBV14 to TRBJ2-1; 8 positions match TRBD1. This CDR3 is 15 amino acids long. In germline, CDR1 is SGHDN, CDR2 FVKESK. The junction had 5 bases not matched to a gene; V was cut back by 2 bases and J by 5 bases. CDR3 region: CASSQYRGVHNEQFF. CDR3 nucleotides: TGTGCCAGCAGCCAATACAGGGGGGTACACAATGAGCAGTTCTTC.

V and J are TRBV7-2 and TRBJ2-5; D possibly corresponds to TRBD2 (6 bases). The CDR3 spans 15 residues. V was clipped by 6 bases and J by 4 bases, with 18 bases between them. CDR1 is SGHTA and CDR2 is FQGNSA in the germline V gene. In nucleotides, the CDR3 is TGTGCCAGCAGTCCTGCCGGGACTTACCGAGAGACCCAGTACTTC. This translates into CASSPAGTYRETQYF.

The chain recombines TRBV6-9 with TRBJ1-4; unclear D gene. The ends were cut back, 3 bases at V and 10 bases at J, with 12 bases in the middle. The germline CDR1 and CDR2 sequences are MNHGY and SVAAGI. The CDR3 is 13 residues long. The CDR3 spells CASSYFEERKLFF. The CDR3 nucleotides read TGTGCCAGCAGTTACTTCGAGGAAAGAAAACTGTTTTTT.

This clone is categorized as medium-sized. The chain has TRBV4-2 and TRBJ2-1; possibly TRBD2 for D (5 bases). CDR3 length equals 17 residues. Per germline, CDR1 LGHNA and CDR2 YNFKEQ. V lost 0 bases and J 0 bases, leaving 12 bases between the germline ends. The CDR3 nucleotides are TGTGCCAGCAGCCAAGATGAGGACTCGAGCTCCTACAATGAGCAGTTCTTC. Translating gives CASSQDEDSSSYNEQFF.

DNA for the CDR3: TGTGCCTGGACAAGGGGGCTGTATGGCTACACCTTC. Encoded protein: CAWTRGLYGYTF. The chain has TRBV30 and TRBJ1-2; 7 bases align to TRBD1. The CDR3 length is 12 residues. The V gene end was trimmed by 4 bases and the J gene end by 5 bases; junction bases not matched to a gene: 4. From germline, CDR1 is GTSNPN and CDR2 SVGIG (reference sequence).

The chain combines TRBV5-1 with TRBJ2-2, with TRBD2 as a possible D gene (5 bases). Trimming shortened V by 7 bases and J by 4 bases, and 14 bases separated the two germline ends. Germline V lookup: CDR1 SGHRS, CDR2 YFSETQ. The CDR3 loop spans 14 amino acids. CDR3 amino acids: CASGRGQSTGELFF. The CDR3 DNA is TGCGCCAGCGGGAGAGGCCAATCCACCGGGGAGCTGTTTTTT.

V usage is TRBV7-2 and J usage is TRBJ2-7; 9 positions match TRBD1. V shed 10 bases and J 2 bases; nucleotides not matched to a gene: 6. This CDR3 comprises 13 residues. The germline V gene has CDR1 SGHTA and CDR2 FQGNSA. The CDR3 is CATYRGPPYEQYF. The CDR3 region has the DNA TGTGCCACTTACAGGGGGCCCCCCTACGAGCAGTACTTC. The variable domain in full, with the rest retrieved from reference TRBV7-2 and TRBJ2-7, is GAGVSQSPSNKVTEKGKDVELRCDPISGHTALYWYRQSLGQGLEFLIYFQGNSAPDKSGLPSDRFSAERTGGSVSTLTIQRTQQEDSAVYLCATYRGPPYEQYFGPGTRLTVT.

This chain connects TRBV11-3 to TRBJ2-5, with D possibly matching TRBD1 (6 bases). V gave up 1 base and J gave up 5 bases, with 14 bases separating them. This CDR3 has 15 amino acids. Germline-derived CDR1 and CDR2 are SGHNT and YENEEA. CDR3 in DNA: TGTGCCAGCAGCTTAGGTGGACAGAGAGTCGAGACCCAGTACTTC. This sequence encodes CASSLGGQRVETQYF.

The V gene is TRBV9, the J gene TRBJ2-2; tentative D call: TRBD1 (6 bases). Looked up from germline, CDR1 is SGDLS and CDR2 is YYNGEE. Trimming left V 1 base short and J 4 bases short, with 8 bases between. The CDR3 is 14 amino acids. CDR3 amino acids: CASSVSQGTGELFF. The CDR3 DNA follows: TGTGCCAGCAGCGTATCACAGGGCACCGGGGAGCTGTTTTTT. Full variable domain (outside the CDR3, taken from reference TRBV9 and TRBJ2-2): DSGVTQTPKHLITATGQRVTLRCSPRSGDLSVYWYQQSLDQGLQFLIQYYNGEERAKGNILERFSAQQFPDLHSELNLSSLELGDSALYFCASSVSQGTGELFFGEGSRLTVL.

The chain couples TRBV2 to TRBJ2-5; no clear D gene. The end of the DNA fits TRBJ2-7 better, so the J call may be wrong. CDR3 length equals 13 residues. Germline V lookup: CDR1 SNHLY, CDR2 FYNNEI. CDR3 protein: CATSNGRTYEQYF. The CDR3 DNA is TGTGCCACCTCCAACGGACGTACCTACGAGCAGTACTTC.

A few counts support this clone. The chain joins TRBV7-2 to TRBJ1-6; tentative D call: TRBD1 (5 bases). The germline V gene encodes CDR1 SGHTA and CDR2 FQGNSA. Trimming cost V 4 bases and J 19 bases, with 20 bases left between them. The length of the CDR3 is 13 residues. This chain's CDR3 is CASSSPPGTPTHF. The CDR3, as DNA: TGTGCCAGCAGCTCCCCCCCCGGGACCCCCACACACTTT.

V usage is TRBV9 and J usage is TRBJ2-5; 11 bases line up with TRBD1. Germline V gene lookup returns CDR1 SGDLS and CDR2 YYNGEE. With 3 bases clipped from V and 8 bases from J, the junction kept 6 bases outside the gene matches. The CDR3 sequence is 14 residues long. The CDR3 region is CASSAGQGAYTQYF. In DNA, the CDR3 is TGTGCCAGCAGCGCCGGACAGGGGGCGTATACCCAGTACTTC.

The gene calls are TRBV6-4 and TRBJ2-2; 8 bases are a match to TRBD2. Germline CDR1 reads MRHNA; CDR2 reads SNTAGT. Trimming took 2 bases from V and 5 from J; bases not matched to a gene: 7. The CDR3 is made up of 16 amino acids. The CDR3 bases are TGTGCCAGCAGTGACGGGGTAGCGGGACGGACCGGGGAGCTGTTTTTT. It yields the protein CASSDGVAGRTGELFF.

This clone was observed a few times. CDR3 sequence (DNA): TGTGCCAGCAGCTTAGAAGCTAGCGTAAACACCGGGGAGCTGTTTTTT. The encoded protein is CASSLEASVNTGELFF. V is TRBV7-4 and J is TRBJ2-2; D is perhaps TRBD2 (6 bases). The CDR3 is made up of 16 amino acids. Per germline, CDR1 SGHVT and CDR2 SQSDAQ. The V and J ends lost 1 base and 2 bases respectively, with 11 bases between them.

J is TRBJ2-5 and V is TRBV7-7, with D possibly matching TRBD2 (6 bases). CDR3 length: 14 residues. V dropped 5 bases and J dropped 5 bases, with 15 bases sitting between them. Germline V lookup: CDR1 SSHAT, CDR2 FNYEAQ (reference sequence). In DNA form, the CDR3 reads TGTGCCAGCAGCCGGGGACTCCCCGGGGAGACCCAGTACTTC. Protein: CASSRGLPGETQYF.